Following are 15 T cell receptor beta chains from one sample sequenced in a study of shared clonotypes between healthy human individuals. Assay: immunoSEQ multiplex PCR; the TCRdb copy retains only in-frame clones and omits some. The sample has about 1 million clones, around 75% seen once. The specimen was memory CD4+ T cells sorted from blood. Subset of the sample: CD45RA-negative fraction. These receptors all come from a man aged 18 to 29 in good health.

The CDR3 here is CASSGAQSYGYTF. DNA of the CDR3: TGTGCCAGCAGTGGGGCGCAGTCCTATGGCTACACCTTC. The gene calls are TRBV6-1 and TRBJ1-2, with D unresolved. This CDR3 is built from 13 residues. Germline CDR1 MNHNS, CDR2 SASEGT. Between the trimmed V and J ends, which lost 4 bases and 4 bases, there was a span of 10 bases.

The chain uses TRBV28 and TRBJ2-3; D may be TRBD2 (6 bases). The CDR3 is made up of 12 amino acids. V was trimmed by 2 bases and J by 10 bases, leaving 10 bases between them. The germline gives CDR1 MDHEN, CDR2 SYDVKM. CDR3 bases: TGTGCCAGCAGTTTACCGGGGACTCCGCAGTATTTT. Amino acids: CASSLPGTPQYF. The full variable domain, with the rest looked up from reference TRBV28 and TRBJ2-3, is DVKVTQSSRYLVKRTGEKVFLECVQDMDHENMFWYRQDPGLGLRLIYFSYDVKMKEKGDIPEGYSVSREKKERFSLILESASTNQTSMYLCASSLPGTPQYFGPGTRLTVL.

This clone was counted between two and nine times. The V gene is TRBV6-1, the J gene TRBJ1-1, with D maybe TRBD1 (6 bases). V dropped 6 bases and J dropped 4 bases, with 12 bases sitting between them. The CDR3 totals 13 residues. Germline CDR1 reads MNHNS; CDR2 reads SASEGT. This CDR3 is CASSLGGGTEAFF. Written as DNA, the CDR3 is TGTGCCAGCAGCCTGGGGGGCGGCACTGAAGCTTTCTTT.

The table lists this clone with a few counts. This rearrangement joins TRBV11-2 to TRBJ2-3; maybe TRBD2 (5 bases). Per the germline V gene, CDR1 is SGHAT and CDR2 is FQNNGV. The CDR3 contains 14 residues. V lost 5 bases, J lost 1 base, and 10 bases lay in between. In nucleotides, the CDR3 is TGTGCCAGCAGCCGGGAAGGTCGCACAGATACGCAGTATTTT. It specifies CASSREGRTDTQYF.

J is TRBJ2-7 and V is TRBV6-5; TRBD2 agrees at 10 bases. The CDR3 is made up of 14 amino acids. After removal of 6 bases from V and 1 base from J, the junction contained 3 bases not matched to a gene. Per germline, CDR1 MNHEY and CDR2 SVGAGI. Here the CDR3 DNA reads TGTGCCAGCAGGGGGACTAGCGCTTCCTACGAGCAGTACTTC. Protein product: CASRGTSASYEQYF.

CDR3 bases: TGTGCCAGTAGTACGAAGGGGCAGGGAAGTACCCAGTACTTC. Its translation: CASSTKGQGSTQYF. The chain employs TRBV19 and TRBJ2-5, with TRBD1 as a possible D gene (5 bases). This CDR3 spans 14 amino acids. V was pared by 4 bases and J by 8 bases, with 17 bases between. Germline V gene data show CDR1 as LNHDA and CDR2 as SQIVND (reference sequence).

In this sample, this clone turned up once. A much larger clone sits a single nucleotide away, making a read error possible. The genes are TRBV5-1 and TRBJ1-1; tentative D call: TRBD1 (5 bases). This CDR3 region has 13 residues. Germline CDR1 SGHRS, CDR2 YFSETQ. Trimming took 1 base from V and 4 from J, leaving 8 bases between them. CDR3 DNA: TGCGCCAGCAGCTTGTACGGGACCACTGAAGCTTTCTTT. Translation: CASSLYGTTEAFF.

This chain connects TRBV5-6 to TRBJ1-6, with D uncertain. The CDR3 has 12 residues. The germline CDR1 and CDR2 sequences are SGHDT and YYEEEE. The V end was cut by 0 bases, the J end by 11 bases, with 6 bases between. The CDR3 is CASSLVGTPLHF. The CDR3 bases are TGTGCCAGCAGCTTGGTGGGTACACCCCTCCACTTT.

The chain recombines TRBV19 with TRBJ2-1; D might be TRBD1 (5 bases). Germline CDR1 and CDR2: LNHDA and SQIVND (reference sequence). The CDR3 consists of 14 residues. V was trimmed by 7 bases and J by 4 bases, leaving 14 bases between them. CDR3 nucleotides: TGTGCCAGTACCTCCTGGGGCAGATACAATGAGCAGTTCTTC. Translation: CASTSWGRYNEQFF. Full variable domain (rest looked up from reference TRBV19 and TRBJ2-1): DGGITQSPKYLFRKEGQNVTLSCEQNLNHDAMYWYRQDPGQGLRLIYYSQIVNDFQKGDIAEGYSVSREKKESFPLTVTSAQKNPTAFYLCASTSWGRYNEQFFGPGTRLTVL.

The chain combines TRBV2 with TRBJ2-3; 14 nucleotides line up with TRBD2. V dropped 6 bases and J dropped 1; count of bases not matched to a gene: 3. Per germline, CDR1 SNHLY and CDR2 FYNNEI. This CDR3 contains 16 residues. CDR3 residues: CASSMTSGRGTDTQYF. The CDR3 DNA reads TGTGCCAGCAGCATGACTAGCGGGAGGGGCACAGATACGCAGTATTTT.

This clone was seen once. The V and J genes are TRBV27 and TRBJ1-5; no clear D gene. In germline, CDR1 is MNHEY, CDR2 SMNVEV (reference sequence). Between the trimmed V and J ends, which lost 8 bases and 0 bases, there was a span of 8 bases. The CDR3 contains 13 residues. The CDR3 DNA reads TGTGCCAGCCGCGCGGTTAGCAATCAGCCCCAGCATTTT. Residues: CASRAVSNQPQHF.

The rearrangement joins TRBV4-2 to TRBJ2-1; D is uncertain. This CDR3 has 12 residues. The germline V gene has CDR1 LGHNA and CDR2 YNFKEQ. V lost 0 bases to trimming and J lost 7 bases, with 4 bases between them. The CDR3 region is CASSQELNEQFF. CDR3 nucleotide sequence: TGTGCCAGCAGCCAAGAGCTTAATGAGCAGTTCTTC.

The chain's CDR3 is CASRSGSGGTQYF. DNA for the CDR3: TGTGCCAGCAGGAGCGGGAGTGGAGGGACCCAGTACTTC. The V gene is TRBV6-5, the J gene TRBJ2-5; TRBD2 agrees at 8 bases. Germline V gives CDR1 MNHEY, CDR2 SVGAGI. The CDR3 covers 13 residues. The ends lost 6 bases at V and 7 bases at J; junction bases unmatched: 7.

This chain connects TRBV28 to TRBJ2-2; perhaps D is TRBD1 or TRBD2 (5 bases each). V was clipped by 5 bases and J by 3 bases, with 13 bases between them. Germline CDR1 and CDR2: MDHEN and SYDVKM. The CDR3 consists of 15 residues. CDR3 sequence: CASSQGDRYTGELFF. The DNA for the CDR3 is TGTGCCAGCAGTCAGGGAGACAGATACACCGGGGAGCTGTTTTTT.

At least ten counts were recorded for this clone. The chain carries TRBV6-4 and TRBJ2-7; a possible D gene is TRBD1 (6 bases). Trimming stripped 1 base from V and 6 bases from J, with 10 bases between. The CDR3 extends over 13 amino acids. Germline CDR1 MRHNA, CDR2 SNTAGT. CDR3 region: CASSDLTGTEQYF. CDR3 coding DNA: TGTGCCAGCAGTGACTTGACAGGCACCGAGCAGTACTTC.